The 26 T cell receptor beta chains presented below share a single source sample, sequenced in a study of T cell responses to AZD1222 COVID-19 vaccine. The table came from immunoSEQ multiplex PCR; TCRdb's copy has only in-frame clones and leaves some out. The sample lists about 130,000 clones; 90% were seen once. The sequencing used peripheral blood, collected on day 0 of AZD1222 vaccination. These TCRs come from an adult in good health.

The DNA for the CDR3 is TGTGCCAGCAGCTCGGACCTGGGGGAGACCCAGTACTTC. Protein product: CASSSDLGETQYF. This chain connects TRBV27 to TRBJ2-5; no reliable D call. The CDR3 length is 13 residues. Trimming left V 6 bases short and J 5 bases short, with 13 bases between. Germline V lookup: CDR1 MNHEY, CDR2 SMNVEV (reference sequence).

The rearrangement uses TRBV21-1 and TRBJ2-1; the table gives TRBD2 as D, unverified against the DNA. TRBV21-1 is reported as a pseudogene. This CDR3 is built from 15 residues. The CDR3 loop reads CASTLPVGGRNEQFF. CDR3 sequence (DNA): TGTGCCAGCACCCTCCCAGTCGGAGGGCGGAATGAGCAGTTCTTC.

CDR3 residues: CASSQGAFSGNTIYF. CDR3 DNA sequence: TGTGCCAGCAGTCAGGGGGCGTTCTCTGGAAACACCATATATTTT. This chain joins TRBV6-5 and TRBJ1-3; TRBD1 agrees at 8 bases. The CDR3 covers 15 residues. CDR1 and CDR2 (germline): MNHEY, SVGAGI. Unmatched junction bases numbered 3, after V lost 5 bases and J lost 0 bases.

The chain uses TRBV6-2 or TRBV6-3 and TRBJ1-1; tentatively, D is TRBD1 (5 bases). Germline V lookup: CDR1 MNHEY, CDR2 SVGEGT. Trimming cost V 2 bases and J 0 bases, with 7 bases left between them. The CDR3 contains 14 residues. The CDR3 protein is CASSYTGMNTEAFF. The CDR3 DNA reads TGTGCCAGCAGTTACACAGGAATGAACACTGAAGCTTTCTTT.

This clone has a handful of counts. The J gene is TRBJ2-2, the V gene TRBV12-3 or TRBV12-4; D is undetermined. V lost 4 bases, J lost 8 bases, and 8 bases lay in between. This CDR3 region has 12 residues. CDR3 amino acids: CASSSMGGELFF. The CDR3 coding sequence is TGTGCCAGCAGTTCCATGGGGGGGGAGCTGTTTTTT.

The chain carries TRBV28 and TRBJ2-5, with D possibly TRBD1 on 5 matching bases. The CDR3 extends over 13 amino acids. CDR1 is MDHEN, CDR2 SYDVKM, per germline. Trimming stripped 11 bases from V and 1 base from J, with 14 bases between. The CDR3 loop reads CASLRGFQETQYF. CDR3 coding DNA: TGTGCCTCCTTAAGGGGTTTCCAAGAGACCCAGTACTTC. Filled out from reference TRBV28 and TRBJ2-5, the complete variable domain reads DVKVTQSSRYLVKRTGEKVFLECVQDMDHENMFWYRQDPGLGLRLIYFSYDVKMKEKGDIPEGYSVSREKKERFSLILESASTNQTSMYLCASLRGFQETQYFGPGTRLLVL.

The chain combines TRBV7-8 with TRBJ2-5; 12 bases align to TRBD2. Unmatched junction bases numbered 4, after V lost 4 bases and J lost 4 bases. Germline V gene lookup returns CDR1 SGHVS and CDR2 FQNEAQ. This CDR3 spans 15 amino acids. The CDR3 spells CASSSLAGGPETQYF. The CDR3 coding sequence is TGTGCCAGCAGCTCCCTAGCGGGGGGGCCAGAGACCCAGTACTTC.

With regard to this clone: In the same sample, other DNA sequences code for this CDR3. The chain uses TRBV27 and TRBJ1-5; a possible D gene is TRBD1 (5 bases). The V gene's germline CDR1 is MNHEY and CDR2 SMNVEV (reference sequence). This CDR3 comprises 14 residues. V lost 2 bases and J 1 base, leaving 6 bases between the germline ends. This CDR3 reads CASSLGGSNQPQHF. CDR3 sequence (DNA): TGTGCCAGCAGTTTAGGGGGGAGCAATCAGCCCCAGCATTTT.

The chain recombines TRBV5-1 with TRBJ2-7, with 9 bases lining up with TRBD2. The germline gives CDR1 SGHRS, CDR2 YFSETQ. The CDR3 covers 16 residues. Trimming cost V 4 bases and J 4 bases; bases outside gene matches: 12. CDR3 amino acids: CASSLDSGGIIYEQYF. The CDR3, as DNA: TGCGCCAGCAGCCTGGATAGCGGGGGTATAATATACGAGCAGTACTTC.

CDR3 nucleotide sequence: TGTGCCTGGACCCAGAACACCGGGGAGCTGTTTTTT. Translating it yields CAWTQNTGELFF. The rearrangement joins TRBV30 to TRBJ2-2; the D is unclear. V lost 4 bases, J lost 1 base, and 4 bases lay in between. The length of the CDR3 is 12 residues. Germline loops: CDR1 GTSNPN, CDR2 SVGIG (reference sequence).

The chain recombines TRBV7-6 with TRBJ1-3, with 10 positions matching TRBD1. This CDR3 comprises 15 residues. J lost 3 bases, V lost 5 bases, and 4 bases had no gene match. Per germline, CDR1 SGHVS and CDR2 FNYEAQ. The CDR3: CASSVDRGLGNTIYF. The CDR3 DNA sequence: TGTGCCAGCAGCGTCGACAGGGGGCTTGGAAACACCATATATTTT.

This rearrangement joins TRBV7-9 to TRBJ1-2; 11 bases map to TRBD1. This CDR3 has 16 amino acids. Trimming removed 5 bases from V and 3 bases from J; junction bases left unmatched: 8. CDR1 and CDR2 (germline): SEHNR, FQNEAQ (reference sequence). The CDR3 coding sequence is TGTGCCAGCAGCCTCGGACAGGGGGCGTTGGACTATGGCTACACCTTC. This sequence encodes CASSLGQGALDYGYTF.

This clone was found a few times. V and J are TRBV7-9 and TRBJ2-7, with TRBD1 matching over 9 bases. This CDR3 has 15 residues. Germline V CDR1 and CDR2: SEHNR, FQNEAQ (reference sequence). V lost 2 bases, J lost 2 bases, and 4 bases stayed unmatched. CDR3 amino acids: CASSLQQGAAYEQYF. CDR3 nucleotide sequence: TGTGCCAGCAGCTTACAACAGGGGGCTGCCTACGAGCAGTACTTC.

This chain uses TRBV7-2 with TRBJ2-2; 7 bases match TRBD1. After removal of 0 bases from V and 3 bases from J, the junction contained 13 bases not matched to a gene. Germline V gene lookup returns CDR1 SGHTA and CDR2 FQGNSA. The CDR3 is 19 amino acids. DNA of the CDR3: TGTGCCAGCAGCTTAGCGACGACAGGGTCCTCCTTGGACACCGGGGAGCTGTTTTTT. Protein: CASSLATTGSSLDTGELFF.

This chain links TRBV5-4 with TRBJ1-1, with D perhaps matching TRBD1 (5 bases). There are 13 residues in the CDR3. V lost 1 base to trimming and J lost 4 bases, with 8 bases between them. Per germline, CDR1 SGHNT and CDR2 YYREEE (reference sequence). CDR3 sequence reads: CASSLRGATEAFF. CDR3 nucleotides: TGTGCCAGCAGCTTGCGAGGGGCCACTGAAGCTTTCTTT.

In DNA, the CDR3 is TGTGCCAGCAGATCCACAGGGGAGGATGGCTATGGCTACACCTTC. This sequence encodes CASRSTGEDGYGYTF. The chain couples TRBV6-6 to TRBJ1-2; the match to TRBD1 covers 7 bases. This CDR3 spans 15 amino acids. With V trimmed by 6 bases and J by 4 bases, 11 bases remained unmatched. The germline gives CDR1 MNHNY, CDR2 SVGAGI (reference sequence).

This CDR3 is CSAGGTGTLHF. The CDR3 DNA is TGCAGTGCAGGGGGGACAGGGACTCTCCACTTT. The chain employs TRBV20-1 and TRBJ1-6, with 9 bases identical to TRBD1. Per the germline V gene, CDR1 is DFQATT and CDR2 is SNEGSKA (reference sequence). The trim removed 6 bases at V and 16 bases at J, leaving 7 bases unmatched. This CDR3 is built from 11 residues.

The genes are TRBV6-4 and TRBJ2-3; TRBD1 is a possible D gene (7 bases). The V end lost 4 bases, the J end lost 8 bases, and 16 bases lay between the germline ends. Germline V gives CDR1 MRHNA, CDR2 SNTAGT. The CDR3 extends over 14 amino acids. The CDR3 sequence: CASSVDGGGVTQYF. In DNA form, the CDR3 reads TGTGCCAGCAGTGTGGATGGAGGGGGCGTTACGCAGTATTTT.

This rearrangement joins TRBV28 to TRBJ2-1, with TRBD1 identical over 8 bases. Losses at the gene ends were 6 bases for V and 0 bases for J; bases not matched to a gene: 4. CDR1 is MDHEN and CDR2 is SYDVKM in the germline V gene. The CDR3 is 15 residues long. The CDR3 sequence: CASRNRGSSYNEQFF. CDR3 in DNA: TGTGCCAGCAGGAACAGGGGGAGCTCCTACAATGAGCAGTTCTTC.

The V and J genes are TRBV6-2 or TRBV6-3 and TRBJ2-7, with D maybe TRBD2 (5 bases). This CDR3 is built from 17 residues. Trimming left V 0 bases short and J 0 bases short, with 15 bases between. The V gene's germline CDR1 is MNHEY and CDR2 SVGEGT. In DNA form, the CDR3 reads TGTGCCAGCAGTTACTCGATGTGGCGGGTAAGCTCCTACGAGCAGTACTTC. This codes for CASSYSMWRVSSYEQYF.

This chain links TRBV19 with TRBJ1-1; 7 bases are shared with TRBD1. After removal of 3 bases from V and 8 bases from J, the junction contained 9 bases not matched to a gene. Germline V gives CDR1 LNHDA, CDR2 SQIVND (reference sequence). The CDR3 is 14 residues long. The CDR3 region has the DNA TGTGCCAGTAGTATCCACAGGGGCGACCGGGAAGCTTTCTTT. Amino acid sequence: CASSIHRGDREAFF.

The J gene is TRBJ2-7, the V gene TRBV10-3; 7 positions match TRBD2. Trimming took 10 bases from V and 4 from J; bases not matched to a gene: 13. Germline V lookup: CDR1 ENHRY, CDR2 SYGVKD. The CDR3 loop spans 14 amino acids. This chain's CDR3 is CATRGGQGVYEQYF. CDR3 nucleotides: TGTGCCACAAGGGGAGGGCAGGGCGTTTACGAGCAGTACTTC.

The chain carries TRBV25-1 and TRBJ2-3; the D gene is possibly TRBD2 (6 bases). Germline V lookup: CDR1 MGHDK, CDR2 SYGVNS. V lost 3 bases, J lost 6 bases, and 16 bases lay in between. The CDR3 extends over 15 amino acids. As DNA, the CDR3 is TGTGCCAGCAGTGAGACTAGTGACGGGGACGATACGCAGTATTTT. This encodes CASSETSDGDDTQYF.

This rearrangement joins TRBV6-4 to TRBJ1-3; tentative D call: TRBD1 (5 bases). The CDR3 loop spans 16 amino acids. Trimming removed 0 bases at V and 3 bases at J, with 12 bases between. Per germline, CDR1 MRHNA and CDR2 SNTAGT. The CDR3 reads CASSDSGKGIGNTIYF. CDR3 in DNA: TGTGCCAGCAGTGACTCGGGCAAGGGGATTGGAAACACCATATATTTT.

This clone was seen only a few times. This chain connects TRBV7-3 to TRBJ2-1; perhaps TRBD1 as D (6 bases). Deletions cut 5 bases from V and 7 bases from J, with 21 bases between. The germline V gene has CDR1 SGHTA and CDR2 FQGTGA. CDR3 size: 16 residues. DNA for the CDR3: TGTGCCAGCAGCACCCACCCCGGGACACTGATAAATGAGCAGTTCTTC. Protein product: CASSTHPGTLINEQFF.

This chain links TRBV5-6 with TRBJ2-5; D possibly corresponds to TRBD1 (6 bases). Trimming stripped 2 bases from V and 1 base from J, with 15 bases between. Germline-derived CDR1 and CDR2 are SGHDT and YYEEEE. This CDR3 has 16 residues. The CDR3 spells CASSLIRDRTQETQYF. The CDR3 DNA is TGTGCCAGCAGCTTAATCCGAGACAGGACCCAAGAGACCCAGTACTTC.